This T cell receptor (beta chain) was retrieved from a study of cytomegalovirus exposure and HLA in healthy donors. Whole-study results and caveats: Cytomegalovirus status was reportedly diagnosed by the classifier with high specificity and sensitivity. Specificity for CMV antigens was confirmed in vitro for a few of the CMV-associated chains. The Asian-associated ancestry cluster reportedly had fewer N-insertions than the roughly 720-donor mean in a later analysis. After further analysis at a later stage, roughly 16,000 TCR beta sequences were associated with HLA alleles at 0.05 false discovery rate.

PCR employed 60 Vbeta and 13 Jbeta primers. This table comes from immunoSEQ multiplex PCR, and its TCRdb copy is limited to in-frame clones, with some not included. Counted here are 100,000 or so clones, more than 75% occurring once; the ten biggest clones make up 3% to 4%. A note on this clone: No antigen is known for it.

Per the germline V gene, CDR1 is SNHLY and CDR2 is FYNNEI. This CDR3 is built from 14 residues. V was trimmed by 4 bases and J by 4 bases, leaving 13 bases between them. This chain links TRBV2 with TRBJ1-1; no clear D. The TCR sequence derives from a woman aged 45-59 years in good health and CMV-seropositive. The sequencing sample was made of PBMCs. The CDR3 here is CASSGISGGTEAFF. In DNA, the CDR3 is TGTGCCAGCAGTGGAATATCAGGAGGCACTGAAGCTTTCTTT.